Listed below are T cell receptor beta chains from one sample, sequenced in a study of blood T cells in healthy people across ages. TCRdb redid the calling of the 5' RACE reads with MiXCR, one entry per CDR3 protein. The data contain over 1,500,000 distinct CDR3 sequences, about 50% of them singletons. The sample was blood. These receptors were taken from a middle-aged woman in good health. Each CDR3 is given with its conserved first and last residue.

v_call cdr3_aa
TRBV10-1 CASSESHSRGGVPETQYF
TRBV25-1 CASTFYEQYF
TRBV27 CASLAGGLSYNEQFF
TRBV4-3 CASSHELTDGLAKNIQYF
TRBV7-3 CASSLAPGDGAVYNEQFF
TRBV2 CASTPGTPKETQYF
TRBV6-6 CATHGGGETQYF
TRBV5-1 CASSSDTGGQFEAFF
TRBV15 CATATGAMTYEQYF
TRBV28 CASSAPLGGLETQYF
TRBV7-6 CASSLSISGTPQETQYF
TRBV2 CASSRNHEQYF
TRBV29-1 CSVEEGTGGTYGYTF
TRBV20-1 CRGLSGNQETQYF
TRBV29-1 CSVKGDLSGANVLTF
TRBV24-1 CATSDWRGTLRNTQYF
TRBV15 CATSPGLAAIGRQETQYF
TRBV18 CASSPQKGSEQYF
TRBV7-2 CASSSGLTSDTQYF
TRBV19 CASSKMTGVCEQFF
TRBV4-2 CASSQAGKTFF
TRBV20-1 CSAKGDENSPLHF
TRBV2 CASSQRGTSGGYNEQFF
TRBV7-2 CASSFDRGSEKLFF
TRBV29-1 CSAVRATNYGYTF
TRBV6-5 CASSYSTPPADTQYF
TRBV28 CASSLFTEAFF
TRBV11-2 CASSLDPQGSIADTQYF
TRBV13 CASSLGTNEAFF
TRBV27 CASRSGTGGSYEKLFF
TRBV5-6 CASSLAPLGRRNEQFF
TRBV7-9 CASSYSDLTDTQYF
TRBV6-5 CASSYRGGITDTQYF
TRBV28 CASSSLPPEQYF
TRBV20-1 CSARSQGDTDTQYF
TRBV9 CAGSPRTAQETQYF
TRBV11-2 CASSLALPQTSAFYNEQFF
TRBV4-1 CASSQDGTGITFSGANVLTF
TRBV10-3 CAIRVQGRNEQFF
TRBV11-3 CASSLGKQGYHTDTQYF
TRBV6-1 CASSQDGLIGYTF
TRBV2 CASSVTRINNNEQFF
TRBV6-5 CASSYIGTSGGNSYNEQFF
TRBV6-4 CASSFGRDTYGYTF
TRBV20-1 CSARGPTSGHNEQFF
TRBV5-1 CASCLGRVGYNEQFF